What follows are 20 T cell receptor beta chains derived from one specimen sequenced in a study of cytomegalovirus exposure and HLA in healthy donors. Use of 60 Vbeta and 13 Jbeta primers characterized the PCR. Assay used: immunoSEQ multiplex PCR; TCRdb lists only in-frame clones, some missing. The table records approximately 100,000 clones, 71% of them present only once. The material sequenced was PBMCs. These TCRs come from a female donor in good health and CMV-seronegative.

V gene TRBV19 combines with J gene TRBJ2-7; no definite D call. The germline gives CDR1 LNHDA, CDR2 SQIVND (reference sequence). This CDR3 is built from 15 residues. V was shortened by 3 bases and J by 0 bases, with 12 bases between the two germline ends. The CDR3 here is CASSMGWAPSYEQYF. For the CDR3, the DNA is TGTGCCAGTAGTATGGGCTGGGCTCCCTCCTACGAGCAGTACTTC. Full variable domain (rest looked up from reference TRBV19 and TRBJ2-7): DGGITQSPKYLFRKEGQNVTLSCEQNLNHDAMYWYRQDPGQGLRLIYYSQIVNDFQKGDIAEGYSVSREKKESFPLTVTSAQKNPTAFYLCASSMGWAPSYEQYFGPGTRLTVT.

The sample holds a few counts of this clone. V usage is TRBV7-2 and J usage is TRBJ2-1; D not certain. V gave up 6 bases and J gave up 12 bases, with 12 bases separating them. CDR1 SGHTA and CDR2 FQGNSA come from the germline V gene. This CDR3 spans 11 amino acids. The CDR3 here is CASSRRLVQFF. Here the CDR3 DNA reads TGTGCCAGCAGTCGCCGACTTGTGCAGTTCTTC.

This clone was recorded a few times. J is TRBJ2-3 and V is TRBV6-6; TRBD2 might be the D (5 bases). Trimming stripped 5 bases from V and 2 bases from J, with 17 bases between. Germline-derived CDR1 and CDR2 are MNHNY and SVGAGI (reference sequence). This CDR3 has 16 residues. The CDR3 spells CASSPQAVEITDTQYF. DNA for the CDR3: TGTGCCAGCAGTCCCCAAGCGGTGGAGATCACAGATACGCAGTATTTT.

This chain joins TRBV30 and TRBJ2-1; a possible D gene is TRBD2 (8 bases). This CDR3 spans 15 amino acids. The V end lost 7 bases, the J end lost 7 bases, and 23 bases lay between the germline ends. Germline CDR1 reads GTSNPN; CDR2 reads SVGIG (reference sequence). The CDR3 DNA follows: TGTGCCTCCCAAGGGGGCGGGAGGAGGTGGAATGAGCAGTTCTTC. Residues: CASQGGGRRWNEQFF.

About this clone: The junction departs from germline at one end; a sequencing error may be responsible. The chain uses TRBV28 and TRBJ2-4; 7 bases line up with TRBD2. Looked up from germline, CDR1 is MDHEN and CDR2 is SYDVKM. The CDR3 runs to 15 residues. CDR3 residues: CASSVWREAKNIQYF. Written as DNA, the CDR3 is TGTGCCAGCAGTGTATGGCGGGAGGCCAAAAACATTCAGTACTTC.

The V and J genes are TRBV10-1 and TRBJ2-5; 10 bases are shared with TRBD1. The DNA end lines up better with TRBJ2-7; the J call may be wrong. CDR1 WNHNN and CDR2 SYGVQD come from the germline V gene (reference sequence). The CDR3 is 14 residues long. In DNA form, the CDR3 reads TGCGCCAGCAGTGCGGGGACAGGGGCCTACGAGCAGTACTTC. Protein: CASSAGTGAYEQYF.

The chain combines TRBV7-3 with TRBJ2-2, with 10 nucleotides matching TRBD1. The V segment lost 6 bases and the J segment 5 bases; nucleotides outside the gene matches: 3. CDR1 is SGHTA and CDR2 is FQGTGA in the germline V gene. The CDR3 runs 14 residues. The CDR3 DNA reads as TGTGCCAGCAGAACGGGACAGGGGACCGGGGAGCTGTTTTTT. This gives the protein CASRTGQGTGELFF.

The rearrangement uses TRBV30 and TRBJ2-5; the match to TRBD1 covers 9 bases. With 6 bases clipped from V and 2 bases from J, the junction kept 4 bases outside the gene matches. The CDR3 spans 13 residues. In germline, CDR1 is GTSNPN, CDR2 SVGIG (reference sequence). The CDR3 DNA is TGTGCCTGTCCGGACAGGGGTCAAGAGACCCAGTACTTC. Amino acids: CACPDRGQETQYF.

The chain carries TRBV7-9 and TRBJ2-3; D unclear. The CDR3 totals 15 residues. Trimming stripped 5 bases from V and 1 base from J, with 13 bases between. CDR1 and CDR2 from the germline V gene are SEHNR and FQNEAQ (reference sequence). The CDR3 DNA reads TGTGCCAGCAGCCGCGCGGTCGGCGGCACAGATACGCAGTATTTT. It encodes CASSRAVGGTDTQYF.

The rearrangement links TRBV5-1 to TRBJ2-2, with D possibly TRBD1 on 6 matching bases. The ends were cut back, 1 base at V and 8 bases at J, with 9 bases in the middle. This CDR3 region has 13 residues. Germline V gene sequence: CDR1 SGHRS, CDR2 YFSETQ. CDR3 protein: CASSLTGSGELFF. In DNA, the CDR3 is TGCGCCAGCAGCTTGACAGGGTCAGGGGAGCTGTTTTTT.

V and J are TRBV6-1 and TRBJ2-4, with D maybe TRBD2 (5 bases). The CDR3 covers 16 residues. V was trimmed by 4 bases and J by 0 bases, leaving 13 bases between them. Germline V lookup: CDR1 MNHNS, CDR2 SASEGT. The chain's CDR3 is CASSGRADLAKNIQYF. The CDR3, as DNA: TGTGCCAGCAGTGGGCGGGCGGACTTAGCCAAAAACATTCAGTACTTC.

The rearrangement links TRBV27 to TRBJ1-5; a weak D match, TRBD1 (6 bases). The V end was cut by 4 bases, the J end by 5 bases, with 9 bases between. Germline CDR1 and CDR2: MNHEY and SMNVEV (reference sequence). The CDR3 is 13 residues long. As DNA, the CDR3 is TGTGCCAGCAGTTCGGGGGGCTATCAGCCCCAGCATTTT. Amino acid sequence: CASSSGGYQPQHF.

This clone was seen once. The gene calls are TRBV4-2 and TRBJ2-5; TRBD2 matches at 10 bases. The end of the DNA aligns better with TRBJ2-7, so the J call may be wrong. CDR1 and CDR2 from the germline V gene are LGHNA and YNFKEQ. The CDR3 is made up of 17 amino acids. Here the CDR3 reads CASSSNLGLADHYEQYF. CDR3 nucleotide sequence: TGTGCCAGCAGCTCCAACCTCGGACTAGCGGACCACTACGAGCAGTACTTC.

The chain uses TRBV6-1 and TRBJ2-1; 10 bases line up with TRBD2. V was clipped by 2 bases and J by 9 bases; unmatched bases: 7. In germline, CDR1 is MNHNS, CDR2 SASEGT. This CDR3 is built from 15 residues. CDR3 amino acids: CASSERPSGGAEQFF. The CDR3 DNA reads TGTGCCAGCAGTGAACGGCCCAGCGGGGGGGCTGAGCAGTTCTTC.

This clone was recorded a few times. The chain couples TRBV5-1 to TRBJ2-1; D gene uncertain. The CDR3 is 15 residues long. The V end was cut by 0 bases, the J end by 4 bases, with 11 bases between. Looked up from germline, CDR1 is SGHRS and CDR2 is YFSETQ. CDR3 in DNA: TGCGCCAGCAGCTTGGCCCCTCCTTCTTACAATGAGCAGTTCTTC. Protein sequence: CASSLAPPSYNEQFF.

This chain connects TRBV15 to TRBJ2-1; a possible D gene is TRBD1 (7 bases). CDR1 is LNHNV and CDR2 is YYDKDF in the germline V gene (reference sequence). The CDR3 spans 15 residues. V dropped 4 bases and J dropped 6 bases, with 16 bases sitting between them. The CDR3 loop reads CATSTYSGGGNEQFF. CDR3 in DNA: TGTGCCACCAGCACCTATTCAGGGGGAGGCAATGAGCAGTTCTTC.

The chain links TRBV6-1 to TRBJ1-2, with no clear D. Trimming removed 2 bases at V and 4 bases at J, with 8 bases between. This CDR3 is 13 amino acids long. Germline loops: CDR1 MNHNS, CDR2 SASEGT. CDR3 nucleotides: TGTGCCAGCAGTGAAAGGCGCGGCTATGGCTACACCTTC. Protein: CASSERRGYGYTF.

V is TRBV25-1 and J is TRBJ1-1, with D tentatively TRBD1 (6 bases). The CDR3 sequence is 15 residues long. Trimming removed 6 bases at V and 7 bases at J, with 21 bases between. Germline lookup yields CDR1 MGHDK and CDR2 SYGVNS. CDR3 bases: TGTGCCAGCAGGCCCATAGGACAGCCGGGGAGTGAAGCTTTCTTT. It specifies CASRPIGQPGSEAFF.

J is TRBJ2-1 and V is TRBV7-9; D is perhaps TRBD2 (5 bases). This CDR3 is 12 amino acids long. Trimming shortened V by 4 bases and J by 8 bases, and 9 bases separated the two germline ends. The germline CDR1 and CDR2 sequences are SEHNR and FQNEAQ (reference sequence). CDR3 bases: TGTGCCAGCAGCTCCCGGGGTTATGAGCAGTTCTTC. It is translated as CASSSRGYEQFF.

The chain combines TRBV11-3 with TRBJ2-1, with D perhaps TRBD2 (6 bases). The V and J ends lost 5 bases and 10 bases respectively, with 27 bases between them. CDR1 SGHNT and CDR2 YENEEA come from the germline V gene. This CDR3 is 17 amino acids long. CDR3 DNA: TGTGCCAGCAGCCCCACCGGTGTCCGGGAGACCCTCCGAGAGCAGTTCTTC. Translation: CASSPTGVRETLREQFF.